The next 24 T cell receptor beta chains were all read from a single sample in a study of blood T cell repertoires in COVID-19. Libraries were prepared by immunoSEQ multiplex PCR; TCRdb keeps only in-frame clonotypes and omits some of them. The sample yields about 320,000 clones, over 80% seen once. Sequencing was carried out using PBMCs or T cells enriched from blood (not recorded which). These receptors were taken from a woman aged 18 to 35 who had recovered from COVID-19.

V usage is TRBV7-2 and J usage is TRBJ1-1; tentatively, D is TRBD1 (5 bases). Germline CDR1 and CDR2: SGHTA and FQGNSA. CDR3 length equals 15 residues. Trimming removed 2 bases from V and 1 base from J, with 11 bases in between. The CDR3 nucleotides read TGTGCCAGCAGCTTACACGGGGGGGAGAACACTGAAGCTTTCTTT. The encoded protein is CASSLHGGENTEAFF.

CDR3: CASSLDWTGDGIQYF. In nucleotides, the CDR3 is TGTGCCAGCAGCTTGGATTGGACAGGGGATGGCATTCAGTACTTC. The chain combines TRBV5-4 with TRBJ2-4; 9 bases are shared with TRBD1. V lost 0 bases, J lost 9 bases, and 7 bases stayed unmatched. The length of the CDR3 is 15 residues. Germline V CDR1 and CDR2: SGHNT, YYREEE (reference sequence). Together with reference TRBV5-4 and TRBJ2-4, the CDR3 gives the full variable domain: ETGVTQSPTHLIKTRGQQVTLRCSSQSGHNTVSWYQQALGQGPQFIFQYYREEENGRGNFPPRFSGLQFPNYSSELNVNALELDDSALYLCASSLDWTGDGIQYFGAGTRLSVL.

The chain is built from TRBV28 and TRBJ2-7, with D possibly TRBD1 on 5 matching bases. Germline V gene sequence: CDR1 MDHEN, CDR2 SYDVKM. The CDR3 contains 14 residues. V lost 2 bases to trimming and J lost 2 bases, with 10 bases between them. The DNA of the CDR3 is TGTGCCAGCAGTTTAGTGGACAACGCCTACGAGCAGTACTTC. Amino acids: CASSLVDNAYEQYF.

This clone was seen only once. The chain combines TRBV7-3 with TRBJ2-1; TRBD2 aligns across 10 bases. The CDR3 is 15 amino acids. The germline V gene encodes CDR1 SGHTA and CDR2 FQGTGA. Losses at the gene ends were 6 bases for V and 4 bases for J; bases not matched to a gene: 6. The CDR3 loop is CASSTLAGTYNEQFF. The CDR3 DNA sequence: TGTGCCAGCAGTACACTAGCGGGGACGTACAATGAGCAGTTCTTC.

This sequence joins TRBV7-9 and TRBJ1-2, with D uncertain. This CDR3 region has 11 residues. CDR1 and CDR2 from the germline V gene are SEHNR and FQNEAQ (reference sequence). In nucleotides, the CDR3 is TGTGTCATTGAGGGTAACTATGGCTACACCTTC. Amino acids: CVIEGNYGYTF.

The chain recombines TRBV5-1 with TRBJ1-1; the D gene is possibly TRBD1 (6 bases). This CDR3 comprises 16 residues. CDR1 SGHRS and CDR2 YFSETQ come from the germline V gene. Trimming took off 0 bases at V and 6 bases at J, with 18 bases between the two ends. For the CDR3, the DNA is TGCGCCAGCAGCTTGGGGGGCTCCCGGACAGAGTCTGAAGCTTTCTTT. Its translation is CASSLGGSRTESEAFF.

In this sample, this clone turned up a few times. The V and J genes are TRBV28 and TRBJ2-7, with D perhaps matching TRBD2 (5 bases). Deletions cut 7 bases from V and 6 bases from J, with 19 bases between. The germline CDR1 and CDR2 sequences are MDHEN and SYDVKM. The CDR3 has 14 residues. The CDR3 loop reads CASTSGRGRGEQYF. The DNA for the CDR3 is TGTGCCAGCACCTCAGGAAGAGGTCGGGGCGAGCAGTACTTC.

This chain uses TRBV3-1 (or the pseudogene TRBV3-2) with TRBJ2-3; TRBD2 aligns across 9 bases. The germline CDR1 and CDR2 sequences are LGHDT and YNNKEL (reference sequence). This CDR3 is 15 amino acids long. The J segment lost 0 bases and the V segment lost 5 bases, leaving 3 bases of the junction unmatched. The CDR3: CASSWRGGSTDTQYF. CDR3 nucleotides: TGTGCCAGCAGCTGGCGGGGGGGAAGCACAGATACGCAGTATTTT.

The V call is TRBV4-1, the J call TRBJ2-2; D may be TRBD2 (6 bases). CDR1 is MGHRA, CDR2 YSYEKL, per germline. There are 18 residues in the CDR3. Trimming pared 2 bases from V and 2 bases from J, leaving 18 bases between. In DNA form, the CDR3 reads TGCGCCAGCAGCCAACCACCGCCGGGGGAGGTTAACACCGGGGAGCTGTTTTTT. Translated: CASSQPPPGEVNTGELFF.

The V call is TRBV6-5, the J call TRBJ1-1; D might be TRBD1 (6 bases). The germline CDR1 and CDR2 sequences are MNHEY and SVGAGI. The CDR3 has 15 amino acids. V lost 6 bases, J lost 1 base, and 15 bases lay in between. This CDR3 reads CASRKPGQGNTEAFF. CDR3 in DNA: TGTGCCAGCAGGAAGCCGGGACAAGGGAACACTGAAGCTTTCTTT.

This clone occurred once. The chain combines TRBV9 with TRBJ1-2; 9 positions agree with TRBD1. V lost 4 bases to trimming and J lost 10 bases; unmatched junction nucleotides: 5. The CDR3 has 12 residues. Germline CDR1 SGDLS, CDR2 YYNGEE. The CDR3 coding sequence is TGTGCCAGCAGCCTCGGACAGGGGAACTACACCTTC. Translating it yields CASSLGQGNYTF. The whole variable domain, filled in from reference TRBV9 and TRBJ1-2, reads DSGVTQTPKHLITATGQRVTLRCSPRSGDLSVYWYQQSLDQGLQFLIQYYNGEERAKGNILERFSAQQFPDLHSELNLSSLELGDSALYFCASSLGQGNYTFGSGTRLTVV.

The rearrangement joins TRBV11-3 to TRBJ1-1; possibly TRBD1 for D (6 bases). Trimming left V 4 bases short and J 1 base short, with 7 bases between. CDR1 is SGHNT, CDR2 YENEEA, per germline. The CDR3 has 13 residues. CDR3 in amino acids: CASSSQGNTEAFF. The CDR3 nucleotides are TGTGCCAGCAGCTCACAGGGGAACACTGAAGCTTTCTTT. The full variable domain, completed using reference TRBV11-3 and TRBJ1-1, is EAGVVQSPRYKIIEKKQPVAFWCNPISGHNTLYWYLQNLGQGPELLIRYENEEAVDDSQLPKDRFSAERLKGVDSTLKIQPAELGDSAVYLCASSSQGNTEAFFGQGTRLTVV.

This chain joins TRBV10-3 and TRBJ2-3; 13 bases are shared with TRBD2. The V segment lost 6 bases and the J segment 4 bases; nucleotides outside the gene matches: 13. This CDR3 has 18 amino acids. Germline CDR1 ENHRY, CDR2 SYGVKD. Here the CDR3 reads CAISTRTSGSDVPDTQYF. For the CDR3, the DNA is TGTGCCATCAGCACCAGGACTAGCGGGAGTGATGTCCCAGATACGCAGTATTTT.

The rearrangement joins TRBV5-1 to TRBJ2-7; tentatively, D is TRBD1 (5 bases). Trimming shortened V by 2 bases and J by 0 bases, and 6 bases separated the two germline ends. The CDR3 runs to 13 residues. In germline, CDR1 is SGHRS, CDR2 YFSETQ. CDR3 region: CASSFDSSYEQYF. Written as DNA, the CDR3 is TGCGCCAGCAGCTTTGACAGCTCCTACGAGCAGTACTTC.

V is TRBV4-2 and J is TRBJ2-1; TRBD2 matches at 7 bases. The J segment lost 7 bases and the V segment lost 0 bases, leaving 9 bases of the junction unmatched. This CDR3 region has 16 residues. Germline V gene data show CDR1 as LGHNA and CDR2 as YNFKEQ. CDR3 nucleotide sequence: TGTGCCAGCAGCCAAGAGGGAGGGGCAAATCGTAATGAGCAGTTCTTC. Encoded protein: CASSQEGGANRNEQFF.

In DNA form, the CDR3 reads TGTGCCAGCTCACCACCAAGTAACTCATACGAGCAGTACTTC. Amino acid sequence: CASSPPSNSYEQYF. V gene TRBV18 combines with J gene TRBJ2-7, with D unclear. The germline gives CDR1 KGHSH, CDR2 LQKENI. Between the trimmed V and J ends, which lost 0 bases and 4 bases, there was a span of 10 bases. The CDR3 runs 14 residues.

J is TRBJ1-2 and V is TRBV21-1; the table's D call TRBD1 went unverified against the DNA. TRBV21-1 is assigned pseudogene status. The CDR3 runs 15 residues. This CDR3 reads CASSKGDRWGYGYTF. CDR3 nucleotide sequence: TGTGCCAGCAGCAAAGGGGACAGGTGGGGCTATGGCTACACCTTC.

The V gene is TRBV5-1, the J gene TRBJ1-4, with 7 bases matching TRBD1. The V segment lost 4 bases and the J segment 3 bases; nucleotides outside the gene matches: 3. CDR3 length: 14 amino acids. CDR1 SGHRS and CDR2 YFSETQ come from the germline V gene. The chain's CDR3 is CASSNGTANEKLFF. The CDR3 nucleotides read TGCGCCAGCAGCAACGGGACAGCTAATGAAAAACTGTTTTTT.

The V gene is TRBV3-1 (or the pseudogene TRBV3-2), the J gene TRBJ2-6; D is possibly TRBD1 (5 bases). Germline-derived CDR1 and CDR2 are LGHDT and YNNKEL (reference sequence). V was pared by 8 bases and J by 0 bases, with 14 bases between. The CDR3 runs to 16 residues. The chain's CDR3 is CASSREGPSGANVLTF. The CDR3 nucleotides are TGTGCCAGCTCCAGGGAAGGGCCCTCTGGGGCCAACGTCCTGACTTTC.

The rearrangement uses TRBV3-1 (or the pseudogene TRBV3-2) and TRBJ1-4; 7 bases agree with TRBD1. Germline V gene lookup returns CDR1 LGHDT and CDR2 YNNKEL (reference sequence). CDR3 length: 19 residues. The V segment lost 4 bases and the J segment 0 bases; nucleotides outside the gene matches: 14. CDR3 region: CASSPPLGRGAPTNEKLFF. The CDR3 coding sequence is TGTGCCAGCAGCCCCCCGTTGGGCAGGGGGGCCCCAACTAATGAAAAACTGTTTTTT.

V gene TRBV29-1 combines with J gene TRBJ1-1; D unclear. This CDR3 is 14 amino acids long. The germline gives CDR1 SQVTM, CDR2 ANQGSEA. Trimming stripped 4 bases from V and 3 bases from J, with 15 bases between. CDR3 DNA: TGCAGCGTTGGCGACTGGGAGGTAGACACTGAAGCTTTCTTT. The encoded protein is CSVGDWEVDTEAFF.

This chain links TRBV28 with TRBJ2-7, with D possibly matching TRBD1 (5 bases). Trimming left V 6 bases short and J 2 bases short, with 17 bases between. CDR1 is MDHEN and CDR2 is SYDVKM in the germline V gene. The CDR3 is 15 amino acids. CDR3 loop: CASSFIGATTYEQYF. As DNA, the CDR3 is TGTGCCAGCAGCTTTATAGGGGCAACGACCTACGAGCAGTACTTC.

The chain is built from TRBV10-3 and TRBJ1-2; D is unresolved. Germline-derived CDR1 and CDR2 are ENHRY and SYGVKD. Trimming stripped 0 bases from V and 0 bases from J, with 8 bases between. This CDR3 is 15 amino acids long. The CDR3 DNA follows: TGTGCCATCAGTGAGTCGTGGGCACCTAACTATGGCTACACCTTC. This translates into CAISESWAPNYGYTF.

The rearrangement joins TRBV27 to TRBJ2-7, with D hard to call. This CDR3 spans 17 amino acids. CDR1 is MNHEY, CDR2 SMNVEV, per germline (reference sequence). V was clipped by 4 bases and J by 5 bases, with 24 bases between them. This CDR3 is CASSSLAPRLLGHEQYF. The CDR3 DNA reads TGTGCCAGCAGTTCCCTCGCTCCGCGGCTTCTAGGCCACGAGCAGTACTTC.